This TCR beta chain was obtained from a study of blood T cell repertoires in COVID-19. For the study at large: COVID-19 samples, acute and convalescent, were from the United States, Italy and Spain. T cells, B-cell-depleted T cells, or PBMCs supplied cDNA or gDNA.

Original processing methods: Quantification of nucleated cells was approximated via reference gene primer amplification. Only in-frame clones appear in the TCRdb table, and some are missing; sequencing was by immunoSEQ multiplex PCR. V, J and clone size reflect that table, while D and trimming were determined from the DNA. The profile shows around 140,000 clones, 80% to 90% of them singletons. This CDR3 spans 14 amino acids. V lost 2 bases, J lost 6 bases, and 13 bases lay in between. The germline CDR1 and CDR2 sequences are ENHRY and SYGVKD. This sequence originates from a woman aged 55-69 years with acute or convalescent COVID-19. The chain joins TRBV10-3 to TRBJ1-2; no reliable D call. The sequencing sample was made of peripheral blood. CDR3 coding DNA: TGTGCCATCAGTGAGATGGAGAGTGGAGATGGCTACACCTTC. Translation: CAISEMESGDGYTF.